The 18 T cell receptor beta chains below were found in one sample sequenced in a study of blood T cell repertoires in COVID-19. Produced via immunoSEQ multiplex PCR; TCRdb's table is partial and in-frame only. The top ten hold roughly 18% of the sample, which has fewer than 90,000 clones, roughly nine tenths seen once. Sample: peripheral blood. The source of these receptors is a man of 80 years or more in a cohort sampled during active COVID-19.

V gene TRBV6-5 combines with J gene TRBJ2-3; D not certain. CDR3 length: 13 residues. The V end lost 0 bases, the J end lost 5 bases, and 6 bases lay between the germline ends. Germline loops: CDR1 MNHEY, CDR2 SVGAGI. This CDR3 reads CASSYSPLDTQYF. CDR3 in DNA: TGTGCCAGCAGTTACTCCCCCCTAGATACGCAGTATTTT.

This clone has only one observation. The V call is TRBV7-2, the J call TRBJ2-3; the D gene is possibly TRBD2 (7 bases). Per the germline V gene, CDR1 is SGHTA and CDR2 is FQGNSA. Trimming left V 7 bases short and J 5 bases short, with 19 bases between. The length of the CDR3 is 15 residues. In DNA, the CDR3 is TGTGCCAGCACCCCGCTGGGGGGGGCCCGAGATACGCAGTATTTT. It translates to CASTPLGGARDTQYF.

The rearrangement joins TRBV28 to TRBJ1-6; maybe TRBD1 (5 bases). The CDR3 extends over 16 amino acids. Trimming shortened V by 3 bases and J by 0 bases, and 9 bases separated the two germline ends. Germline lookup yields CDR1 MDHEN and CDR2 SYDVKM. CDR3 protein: CASSFGGSSYNSPLHF. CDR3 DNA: TGTGCCAGCAGTTTCGGGGGTAGCTCCTATAATTCACCCCTCCACTTT.

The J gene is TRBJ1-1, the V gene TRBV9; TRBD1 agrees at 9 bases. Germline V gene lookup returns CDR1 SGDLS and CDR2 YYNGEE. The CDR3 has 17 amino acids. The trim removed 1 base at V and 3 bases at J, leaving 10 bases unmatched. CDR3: CASSVQPTGGAHTEAFF. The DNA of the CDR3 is TGTGCCAGCAGCGTACAACCCACAGGGGGCGCACACACTGAAGCTTTCTTT.

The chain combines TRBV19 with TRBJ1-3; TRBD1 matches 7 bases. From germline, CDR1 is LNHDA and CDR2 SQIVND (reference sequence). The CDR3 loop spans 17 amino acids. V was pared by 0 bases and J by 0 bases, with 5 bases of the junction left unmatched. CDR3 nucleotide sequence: TGTGCCAGTAGTATAGATCTATCAGGGGGCTCTGGAAACACCATATATTTT. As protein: CASSIDLSGGSGNTIYF.

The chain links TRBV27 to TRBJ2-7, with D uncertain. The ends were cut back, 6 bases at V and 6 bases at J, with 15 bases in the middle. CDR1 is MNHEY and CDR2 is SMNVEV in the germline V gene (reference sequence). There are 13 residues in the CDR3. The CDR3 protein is CASSQARPLEQYF. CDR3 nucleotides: TGTGCCAGCAGCCAGGCAAGGCCCCTCGAGCAGTACTTC.

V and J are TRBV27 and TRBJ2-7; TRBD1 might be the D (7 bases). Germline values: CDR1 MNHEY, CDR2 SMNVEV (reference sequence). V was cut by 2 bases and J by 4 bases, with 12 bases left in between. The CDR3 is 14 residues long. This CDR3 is CASSLGQGGYEQYF. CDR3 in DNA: TGTGCCAGCAGTTTAGGGCAGGGGGGATACGAGCAGTACTTC.

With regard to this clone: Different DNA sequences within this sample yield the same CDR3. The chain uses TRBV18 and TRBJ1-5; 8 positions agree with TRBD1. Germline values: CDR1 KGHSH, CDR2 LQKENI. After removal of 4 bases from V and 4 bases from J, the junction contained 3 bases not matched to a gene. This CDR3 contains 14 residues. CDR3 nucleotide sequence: TGTGCCAGCTCACTTGGACAGGGTAATCAGCCCCAGCATTTT. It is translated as CASSLGQGNQPQHF.

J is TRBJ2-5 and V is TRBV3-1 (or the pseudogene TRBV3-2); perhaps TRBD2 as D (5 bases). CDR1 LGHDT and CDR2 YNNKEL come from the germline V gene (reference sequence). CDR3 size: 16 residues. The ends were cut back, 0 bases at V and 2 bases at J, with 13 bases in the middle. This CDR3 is CASSQDPTGRQETQYF. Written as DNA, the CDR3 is TGTGCCAGCAGCCAAGACCCGACGGGGAGACAAGAGACCCAGTACTTC.

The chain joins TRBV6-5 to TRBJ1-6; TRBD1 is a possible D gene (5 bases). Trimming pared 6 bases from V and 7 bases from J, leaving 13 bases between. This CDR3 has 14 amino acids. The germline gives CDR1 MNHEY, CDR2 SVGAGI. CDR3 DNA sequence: TGTGCCAGCAGAAGACAGATTGAGAATTCACCCCTCCACTTT. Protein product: CASRRQIENSPLHF.

The CDR3 coding sequence is TGCGCCAGCAGCTTGGAGGACAGCGAGATCACAGATACGCAGTATTTT. Translated: CASSLEDSEITDTQYF. The chain carries TRBV5-1 and TRBJ2-3; D perhaps matches TRBD1 (6 bases). Trimming stripped 0 bases from V and 2 bases from J, with 13 bases between. The CDR3 length is 16 residues. Germline CDR1 reads SGHRS; CDR2 reads YFSETQ.

In DNA, the CDR3 is TGCGCCAGCAGCCAAGATCTGCCGACAGATGAGCAGTTCTTC. Protein product: CASSQDLPTDEQFF. The chain joins TRBV4-3 to TRBJ2-1, with D perhaps TRBD1 (5 bases). The V gene lost 0 bases and the J gene lost 8 bases, with 11 bases spanning the gap. This CDR3 has 14 residues. Germline-derived CDR1 and CDR2 are LGHNA and YSLEER.

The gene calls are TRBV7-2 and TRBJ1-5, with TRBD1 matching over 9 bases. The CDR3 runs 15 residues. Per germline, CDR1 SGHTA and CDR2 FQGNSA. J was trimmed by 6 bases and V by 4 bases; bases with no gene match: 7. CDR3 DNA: TGTGCCAGCAGCTCGGACAGGGGAAGAGTTCAGCCCCAGCATTTT. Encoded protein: CASSSDRGRVQPQHF.

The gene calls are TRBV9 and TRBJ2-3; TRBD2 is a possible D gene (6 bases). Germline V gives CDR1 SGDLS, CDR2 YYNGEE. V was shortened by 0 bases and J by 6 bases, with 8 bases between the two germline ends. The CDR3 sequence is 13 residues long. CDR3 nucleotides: TGTGCCAGCAGCGTAGCGGGGGACGATACGCAGTATTTT. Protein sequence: CASSVAGDDTQYF. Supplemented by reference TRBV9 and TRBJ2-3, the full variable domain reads DSGVTQTPKHLITATGQRVTLRCSPRSGDLSVYWYQQSLDQGLQFLIQYYNGEERAKGNILERFSAQQFPDLHSELNLSSLELGDSALYFCASSVAGDDTQYFGPGTRLTVL.

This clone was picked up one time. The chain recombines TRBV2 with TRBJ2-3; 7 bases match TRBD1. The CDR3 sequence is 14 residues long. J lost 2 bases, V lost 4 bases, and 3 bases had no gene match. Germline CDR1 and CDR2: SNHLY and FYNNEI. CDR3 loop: CASSADRFTDTQYF. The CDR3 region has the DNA TGTGCCAGCAGTGCGGACAGGTTCACAGATACGCAGTATTTT. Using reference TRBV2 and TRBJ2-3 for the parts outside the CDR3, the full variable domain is EPEVTQTPSHQVTQMGQEVILRCVPISNHLYFYWYRQILGQKVEFLVSFYNNEISEKSEIFDDQFSVERPDGSNFTLKIRSTKLEDSAMYFCASSADRFTDTQYFGPGTRLTVL.

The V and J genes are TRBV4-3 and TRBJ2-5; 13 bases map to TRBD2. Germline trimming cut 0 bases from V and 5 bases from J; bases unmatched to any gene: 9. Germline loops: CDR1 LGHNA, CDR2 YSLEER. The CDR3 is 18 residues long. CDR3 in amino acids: CASSQELAGGPNVETQYF. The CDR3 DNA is TGCGCCAGCAGCCAAGAACTAGCGGGGGGGCCGAACGTGGAGACCCAGTACTTC.

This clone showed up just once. CDR3 loop: CASSPGLVGSTEAFF. Written as DNA, the CDR3 is TGTGCCAGCTCACCGGGGTTGGTGGGGAGCACTGAAGCTTTCTTT. The rearrangement joins TRBV18 to TRBJ1-1; D not certain. The length of the CDR3 is 15 residues. The germline CDR1 and CDR2 sequences are KGHSH and LQKENI. V was cut by 3 bases and J by 4 bases, with 15 bases left in between.

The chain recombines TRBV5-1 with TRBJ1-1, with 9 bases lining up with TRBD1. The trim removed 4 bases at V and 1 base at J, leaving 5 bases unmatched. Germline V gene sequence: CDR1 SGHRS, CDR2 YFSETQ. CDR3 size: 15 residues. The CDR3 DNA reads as TGCGCCAGCAGCACACAGGGGGCGAGGAACACTGAAGCTTTCTTT. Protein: CASSTQGARNTEAFF. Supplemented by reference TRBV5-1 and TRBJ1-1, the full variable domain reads KAGVTQTPRYLIKTRGQQVTLSCSPISGHRSVSWYQQTPGQGLQFLFEYFSETQRNKGNFPGRFSGRQFSNSRSEMNVSTLELGDSALYLCASSTQGARNTEAFFGQGTRLTVV.